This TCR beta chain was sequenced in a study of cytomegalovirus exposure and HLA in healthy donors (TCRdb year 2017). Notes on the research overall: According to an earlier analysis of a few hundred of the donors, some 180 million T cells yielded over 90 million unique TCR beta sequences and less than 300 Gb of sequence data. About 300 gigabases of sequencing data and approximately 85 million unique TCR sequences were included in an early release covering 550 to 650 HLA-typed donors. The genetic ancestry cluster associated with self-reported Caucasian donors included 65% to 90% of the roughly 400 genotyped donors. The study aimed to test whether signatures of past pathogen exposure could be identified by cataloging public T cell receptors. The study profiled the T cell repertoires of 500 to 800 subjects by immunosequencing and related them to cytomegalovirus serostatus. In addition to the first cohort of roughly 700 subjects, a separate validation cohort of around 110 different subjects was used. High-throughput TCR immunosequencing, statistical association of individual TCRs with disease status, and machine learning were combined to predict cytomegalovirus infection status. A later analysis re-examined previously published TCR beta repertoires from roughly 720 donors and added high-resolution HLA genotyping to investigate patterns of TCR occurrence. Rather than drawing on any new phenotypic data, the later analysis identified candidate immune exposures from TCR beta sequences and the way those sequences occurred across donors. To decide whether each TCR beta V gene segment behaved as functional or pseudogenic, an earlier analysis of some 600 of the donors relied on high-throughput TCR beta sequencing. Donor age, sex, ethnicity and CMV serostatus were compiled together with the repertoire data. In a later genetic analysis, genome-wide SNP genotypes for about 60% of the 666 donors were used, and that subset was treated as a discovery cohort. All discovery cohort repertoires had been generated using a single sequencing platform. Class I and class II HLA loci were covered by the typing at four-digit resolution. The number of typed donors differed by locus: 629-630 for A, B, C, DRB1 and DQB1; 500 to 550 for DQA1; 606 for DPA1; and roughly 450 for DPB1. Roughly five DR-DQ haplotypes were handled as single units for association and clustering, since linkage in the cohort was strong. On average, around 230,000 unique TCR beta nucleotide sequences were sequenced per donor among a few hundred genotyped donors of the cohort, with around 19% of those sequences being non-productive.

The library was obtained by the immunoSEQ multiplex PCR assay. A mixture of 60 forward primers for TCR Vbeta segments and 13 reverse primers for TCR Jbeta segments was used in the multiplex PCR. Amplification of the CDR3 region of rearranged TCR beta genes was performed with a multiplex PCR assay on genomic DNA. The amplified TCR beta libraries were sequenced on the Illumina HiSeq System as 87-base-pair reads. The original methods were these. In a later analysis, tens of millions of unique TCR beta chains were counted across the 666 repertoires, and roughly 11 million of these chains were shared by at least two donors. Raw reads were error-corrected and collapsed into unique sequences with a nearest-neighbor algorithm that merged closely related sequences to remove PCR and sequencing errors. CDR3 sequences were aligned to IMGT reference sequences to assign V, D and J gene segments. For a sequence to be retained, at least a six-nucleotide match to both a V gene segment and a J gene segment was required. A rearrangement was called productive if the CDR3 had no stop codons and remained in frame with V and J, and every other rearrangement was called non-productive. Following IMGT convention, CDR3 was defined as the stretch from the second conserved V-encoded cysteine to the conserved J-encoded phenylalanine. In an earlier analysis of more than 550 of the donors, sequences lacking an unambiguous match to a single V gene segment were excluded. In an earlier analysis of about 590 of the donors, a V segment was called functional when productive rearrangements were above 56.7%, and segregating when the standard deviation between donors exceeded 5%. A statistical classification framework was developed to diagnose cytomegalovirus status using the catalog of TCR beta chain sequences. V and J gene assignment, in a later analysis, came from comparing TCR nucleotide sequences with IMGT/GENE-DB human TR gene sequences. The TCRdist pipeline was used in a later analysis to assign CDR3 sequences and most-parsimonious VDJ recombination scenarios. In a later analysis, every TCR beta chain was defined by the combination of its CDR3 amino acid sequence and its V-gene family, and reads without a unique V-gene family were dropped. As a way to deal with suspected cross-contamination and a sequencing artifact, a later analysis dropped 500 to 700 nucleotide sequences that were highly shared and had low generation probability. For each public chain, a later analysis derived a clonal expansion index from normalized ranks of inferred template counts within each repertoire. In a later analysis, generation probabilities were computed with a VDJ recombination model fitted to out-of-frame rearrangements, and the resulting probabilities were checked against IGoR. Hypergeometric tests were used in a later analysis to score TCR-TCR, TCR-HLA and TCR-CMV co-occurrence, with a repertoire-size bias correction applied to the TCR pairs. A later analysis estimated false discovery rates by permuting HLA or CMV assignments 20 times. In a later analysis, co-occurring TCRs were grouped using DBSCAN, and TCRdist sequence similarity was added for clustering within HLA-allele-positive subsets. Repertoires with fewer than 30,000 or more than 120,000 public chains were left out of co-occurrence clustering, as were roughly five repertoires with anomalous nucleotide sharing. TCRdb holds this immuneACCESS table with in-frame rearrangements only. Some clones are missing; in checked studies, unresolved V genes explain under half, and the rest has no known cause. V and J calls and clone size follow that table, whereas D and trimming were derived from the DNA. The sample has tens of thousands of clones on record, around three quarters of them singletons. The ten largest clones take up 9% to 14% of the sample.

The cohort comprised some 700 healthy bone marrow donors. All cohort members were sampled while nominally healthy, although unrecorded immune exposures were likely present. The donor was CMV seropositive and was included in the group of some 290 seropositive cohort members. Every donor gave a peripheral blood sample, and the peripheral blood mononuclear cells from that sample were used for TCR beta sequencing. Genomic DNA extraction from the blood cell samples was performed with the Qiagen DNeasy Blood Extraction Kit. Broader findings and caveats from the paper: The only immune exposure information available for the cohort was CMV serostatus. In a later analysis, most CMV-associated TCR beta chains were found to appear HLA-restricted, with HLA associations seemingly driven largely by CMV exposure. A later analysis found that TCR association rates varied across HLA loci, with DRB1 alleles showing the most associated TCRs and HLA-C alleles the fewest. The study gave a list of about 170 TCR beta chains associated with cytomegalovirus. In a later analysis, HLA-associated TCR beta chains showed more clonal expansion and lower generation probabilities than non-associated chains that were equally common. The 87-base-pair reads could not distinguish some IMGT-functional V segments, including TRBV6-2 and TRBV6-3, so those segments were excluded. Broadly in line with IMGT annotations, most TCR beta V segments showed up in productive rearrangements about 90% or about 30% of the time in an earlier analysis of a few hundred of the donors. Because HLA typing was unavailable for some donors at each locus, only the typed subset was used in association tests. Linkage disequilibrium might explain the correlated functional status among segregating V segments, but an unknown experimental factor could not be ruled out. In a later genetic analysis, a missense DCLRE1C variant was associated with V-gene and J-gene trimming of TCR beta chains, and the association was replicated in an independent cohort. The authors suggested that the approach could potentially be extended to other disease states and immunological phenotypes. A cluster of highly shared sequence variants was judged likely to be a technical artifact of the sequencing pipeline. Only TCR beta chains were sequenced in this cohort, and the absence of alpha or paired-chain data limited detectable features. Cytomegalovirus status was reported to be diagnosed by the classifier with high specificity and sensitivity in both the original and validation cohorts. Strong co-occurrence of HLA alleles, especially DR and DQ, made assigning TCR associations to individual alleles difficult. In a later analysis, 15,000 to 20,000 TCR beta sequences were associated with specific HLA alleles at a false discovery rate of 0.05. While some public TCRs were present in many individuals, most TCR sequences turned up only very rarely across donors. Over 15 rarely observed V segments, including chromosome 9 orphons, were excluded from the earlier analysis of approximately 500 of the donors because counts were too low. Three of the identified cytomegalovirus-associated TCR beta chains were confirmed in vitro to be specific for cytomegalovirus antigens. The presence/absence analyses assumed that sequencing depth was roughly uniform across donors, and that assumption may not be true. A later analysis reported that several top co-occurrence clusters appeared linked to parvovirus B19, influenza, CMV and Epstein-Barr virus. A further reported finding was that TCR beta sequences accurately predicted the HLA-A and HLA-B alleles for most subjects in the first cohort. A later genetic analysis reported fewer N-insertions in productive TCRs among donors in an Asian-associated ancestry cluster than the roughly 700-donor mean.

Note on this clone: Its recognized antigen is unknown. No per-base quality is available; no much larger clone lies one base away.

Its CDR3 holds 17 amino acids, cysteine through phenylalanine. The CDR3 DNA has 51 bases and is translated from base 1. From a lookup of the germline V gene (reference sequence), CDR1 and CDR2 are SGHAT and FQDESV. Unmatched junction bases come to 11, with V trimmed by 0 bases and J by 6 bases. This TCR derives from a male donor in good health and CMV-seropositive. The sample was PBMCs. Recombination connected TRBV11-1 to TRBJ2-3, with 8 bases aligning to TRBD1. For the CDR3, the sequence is CASSLASRGRGPDTQYF. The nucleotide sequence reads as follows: TGTGCCAGCAGCTTAGCGAGTCGGGGCAGGGGGCCGGATACGCAGTATTTT.